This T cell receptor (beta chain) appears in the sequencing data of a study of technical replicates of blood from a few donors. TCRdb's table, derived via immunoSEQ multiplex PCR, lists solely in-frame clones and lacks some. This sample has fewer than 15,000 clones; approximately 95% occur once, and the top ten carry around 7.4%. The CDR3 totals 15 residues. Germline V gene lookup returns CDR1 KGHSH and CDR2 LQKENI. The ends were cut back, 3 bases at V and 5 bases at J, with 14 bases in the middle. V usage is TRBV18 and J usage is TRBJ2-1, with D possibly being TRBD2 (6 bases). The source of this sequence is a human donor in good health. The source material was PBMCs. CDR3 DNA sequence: TGTGCCAGCTCACCGATATTGGGACTTCACAATGAGCAGTTCTTC. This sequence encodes CASSPILGLHNEQFF. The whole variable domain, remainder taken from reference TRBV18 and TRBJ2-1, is NAGVMQNPRHLVRRRGQEARLRCSPMKGHSHVYWYRQLPEEGLKFMVYLQKENIIDESGMPKERFSAEFPKEGPSILRIQQVVRGDSAAYFCASSPILGLHNEQFFGPGTRLTVL.